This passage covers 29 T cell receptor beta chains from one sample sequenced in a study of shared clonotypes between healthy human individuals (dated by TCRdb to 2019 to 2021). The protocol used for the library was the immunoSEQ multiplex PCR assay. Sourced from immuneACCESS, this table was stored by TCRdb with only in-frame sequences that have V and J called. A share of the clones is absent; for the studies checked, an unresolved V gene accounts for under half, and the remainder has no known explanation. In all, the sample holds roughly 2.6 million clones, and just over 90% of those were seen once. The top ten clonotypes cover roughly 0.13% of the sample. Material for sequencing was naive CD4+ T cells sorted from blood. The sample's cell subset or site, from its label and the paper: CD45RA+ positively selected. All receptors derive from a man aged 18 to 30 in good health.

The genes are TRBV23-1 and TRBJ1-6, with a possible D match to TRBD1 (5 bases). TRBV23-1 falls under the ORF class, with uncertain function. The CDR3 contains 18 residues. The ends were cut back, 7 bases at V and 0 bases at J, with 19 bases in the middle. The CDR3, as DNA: TGCGCCAGCACAATACGAGCGACAGCGAGCTCCTATAATTCACCCCTCCACTTT. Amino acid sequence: CASTIRATASSYNSPLHF.

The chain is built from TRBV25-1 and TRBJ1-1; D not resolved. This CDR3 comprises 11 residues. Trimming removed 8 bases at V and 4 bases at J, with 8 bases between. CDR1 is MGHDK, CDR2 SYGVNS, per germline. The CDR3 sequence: CASGIGTEAFF. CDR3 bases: TGTGCCAGCGGAATAGGCACTGAAGCTTTCTTT.

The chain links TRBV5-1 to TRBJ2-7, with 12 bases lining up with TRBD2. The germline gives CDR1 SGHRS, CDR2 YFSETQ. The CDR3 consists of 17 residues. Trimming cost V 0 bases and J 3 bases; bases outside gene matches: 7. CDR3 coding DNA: TGCGCCAGCAGCTTGGGACTAGCGGGAGATTCGGGCTACGAGCAGTACTTC. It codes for CASSLGLAGDSGYEQYF.

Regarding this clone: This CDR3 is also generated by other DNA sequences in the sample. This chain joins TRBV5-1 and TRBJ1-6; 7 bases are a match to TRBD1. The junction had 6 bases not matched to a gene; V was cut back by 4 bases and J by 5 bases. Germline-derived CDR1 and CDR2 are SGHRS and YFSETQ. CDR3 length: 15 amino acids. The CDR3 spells CASSPGTANNSPLHF. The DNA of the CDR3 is TGCGCCAGCAGCCCCGGGACAGCTAATAATTCACCCCTCCACTTT.

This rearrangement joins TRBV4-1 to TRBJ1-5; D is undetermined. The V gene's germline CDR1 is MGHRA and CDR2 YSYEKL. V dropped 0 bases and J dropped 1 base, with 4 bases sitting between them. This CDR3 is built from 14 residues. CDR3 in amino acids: CASSQEGSNQPQHF. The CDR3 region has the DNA TGCGCCAGCAGCCAAGAAGGCAGCAATCAGCCCCAGCATTTT.

The DNA of the CDR3 is TGCGCCACCCAGGACGGGTACCTAGATAGCACAGATACGCAGTATTTT. It is translated as CATQDGYLDSTDTQYF. The rearrangement links TRBV10-1 to TRBJ2-3; the D is unclear. Germline values: CDR1 WNHNN, CDR2 SYGVQD (reference sequence). The CDR3 runs to 16 residues. The ends were cut back, 10 bases at V and 0 bases at J, with 20 bases in the middle.

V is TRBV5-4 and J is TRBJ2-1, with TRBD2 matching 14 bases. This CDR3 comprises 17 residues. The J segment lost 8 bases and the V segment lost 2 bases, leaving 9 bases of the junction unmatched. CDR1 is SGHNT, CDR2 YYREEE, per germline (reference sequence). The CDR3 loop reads CASSLPGLAGDPHEQFF. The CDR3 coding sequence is TGTGCCAGCAGCTTACCGGGACTAGCGGGGGACCCGCATGAGCAGTTCTTC.

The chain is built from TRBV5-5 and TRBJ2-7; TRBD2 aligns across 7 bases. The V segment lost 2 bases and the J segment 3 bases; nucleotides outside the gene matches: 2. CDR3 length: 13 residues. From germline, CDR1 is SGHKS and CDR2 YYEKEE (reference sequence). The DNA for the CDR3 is TGTGCCAGCAGCTTCCAGCGGGACTACGAGCAGTACTTC. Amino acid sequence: CASSFQRDYEQYF.

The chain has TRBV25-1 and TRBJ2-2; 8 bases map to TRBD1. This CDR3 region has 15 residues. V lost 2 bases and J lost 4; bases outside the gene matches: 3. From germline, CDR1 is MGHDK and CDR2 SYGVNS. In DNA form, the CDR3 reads TGTGCCAGCAGTGAAAGACAGGGGAGCACCGGGGAGCTGTTTTTT. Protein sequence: CASSERQGSTGELFF.

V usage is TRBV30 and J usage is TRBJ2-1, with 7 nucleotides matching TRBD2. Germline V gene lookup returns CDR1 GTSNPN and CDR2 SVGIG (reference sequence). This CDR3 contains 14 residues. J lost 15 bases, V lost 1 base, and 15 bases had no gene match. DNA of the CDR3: TGTGCCTGGAGTGGTAACCCCCTCGGGAGGAGTCCGTTCTTC. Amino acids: CAWSGNPLGRSPFF.

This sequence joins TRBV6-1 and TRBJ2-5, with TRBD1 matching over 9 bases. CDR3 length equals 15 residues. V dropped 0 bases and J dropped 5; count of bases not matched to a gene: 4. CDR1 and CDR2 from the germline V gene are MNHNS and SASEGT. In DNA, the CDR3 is TGTGCCAGCAGTGAAGCCGGGACAGGGCGCGAGACCCAGTACTTC. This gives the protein CASSEAGTGRETQYF.

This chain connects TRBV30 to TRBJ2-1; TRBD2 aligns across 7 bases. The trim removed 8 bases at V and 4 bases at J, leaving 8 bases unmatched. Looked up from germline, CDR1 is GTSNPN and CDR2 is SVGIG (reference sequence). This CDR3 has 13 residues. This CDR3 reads CAVASGVYNEQFF. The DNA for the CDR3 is TGTGCCGTTGCTAGCGGAGTTTACAATGAGCAGTTCTTC.

CDR3 in amino acids: CASSEEGVGGYEQYF. The CDR3 nucleotides are TGTGCCAGCAGTGAAGAGGGCGTAGGTGGGTACGAGCAGTACTTC. The V call is TRBV6-1, the J call TRBJ2-7; D uncertain. Germline values: CDR1 MNHNS, CDR2 SASEGT. Trimming pared 1 base from V and 4 bases from J, leaving 14 bases between. This CDR3 spans 15 amino acids.

DNA of the CDR3: TGTGCCAGTAACGGACAGGGCAATCAGCCCCAGCATTTT. The encoded protein is CASNGQGNQPQHF. The V gene is TRBV19, the J gene TRBJ1-5; 7 bases line up with TRBD1. The germline CDR1 and CDR2 sequences are LNHDA and SQIVND (reference sequence). The V and J ends lost 7 bases and 2 bases, in that order; junction bases with no gene match: 2. The length of the CDR3 is 13 residues.

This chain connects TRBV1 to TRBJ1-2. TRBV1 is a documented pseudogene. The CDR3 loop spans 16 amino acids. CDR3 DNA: TGCACCAGCAGTAAGGTTAGTGTGCGAAAGACCTATGGCTACACCTTC. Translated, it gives CTSSKVSVRKTYGYTF.

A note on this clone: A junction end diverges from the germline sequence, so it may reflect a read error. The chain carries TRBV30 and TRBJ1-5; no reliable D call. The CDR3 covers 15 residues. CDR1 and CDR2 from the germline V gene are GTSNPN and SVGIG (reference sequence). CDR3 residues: CAWGVYGDSNQPQHF. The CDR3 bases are TGTGCCTGGGGTGTTTATGGGGATAGCAATCAGCCCCAGCATTTT.

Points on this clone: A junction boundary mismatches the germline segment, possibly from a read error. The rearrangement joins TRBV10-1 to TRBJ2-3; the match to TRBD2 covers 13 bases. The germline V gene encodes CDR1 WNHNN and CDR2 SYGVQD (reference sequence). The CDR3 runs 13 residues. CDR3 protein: CASSPGLAGAVNF. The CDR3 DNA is TGCGCCAGCAGCCCTGGACTAGCGGGAGCGGTGAATTTT.

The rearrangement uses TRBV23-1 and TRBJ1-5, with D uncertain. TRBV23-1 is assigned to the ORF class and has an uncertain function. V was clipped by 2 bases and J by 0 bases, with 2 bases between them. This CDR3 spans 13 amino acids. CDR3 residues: CASSQSSNQPQHF. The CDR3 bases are TGCGCCAGCAGTCAAAGTAGCAATCAGCCCCAGCATTTT.

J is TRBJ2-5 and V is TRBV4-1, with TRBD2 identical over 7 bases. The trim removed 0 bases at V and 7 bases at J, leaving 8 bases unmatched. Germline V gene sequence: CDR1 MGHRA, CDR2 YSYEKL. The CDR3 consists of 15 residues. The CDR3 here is CASSQEGRGVSTQYF. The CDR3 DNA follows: TGCGCCAGCAGCCAAGAGGGACGGGGGGTATCGACCCAGTACTTC.

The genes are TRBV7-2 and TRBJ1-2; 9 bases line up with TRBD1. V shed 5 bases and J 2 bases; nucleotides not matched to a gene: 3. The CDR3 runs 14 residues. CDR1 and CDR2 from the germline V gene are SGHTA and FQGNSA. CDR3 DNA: TGTGCCAGCAGCCGCGGGACAGGGAACTATGGCTACACCTTC. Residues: CASSRGTGNYGYTF. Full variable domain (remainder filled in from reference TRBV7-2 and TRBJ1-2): GAGVSQSPSNKVTEKGKDVELRCDPISGHTALYWYRQSLGQGLEFLIYFQGNSAPDKSGLPSDRFSAERTGGSVSTLTIQRTQQEDSAVYLCASSRGTGNYGYTFGSGTRLTVV.

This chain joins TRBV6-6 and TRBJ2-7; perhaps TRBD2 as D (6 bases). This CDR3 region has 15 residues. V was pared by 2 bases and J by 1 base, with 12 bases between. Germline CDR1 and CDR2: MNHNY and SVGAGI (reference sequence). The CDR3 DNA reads TGTGCCAGCAGTTACGGACTAACGGGGTCCTACGAGCAGTACTTC. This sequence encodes CASSYGLTGSYEQYF.

The CDR3 DNA follows: TGTGCCAGCAGCCAGGACAGGGGACGGAGGGAGACCCAGTACTTC. Encoded protein: CASSQDRGRRETQYF. The V gene is TRBV7-2, the J gene TRBJ2-5; 9 nucleotides align to TRBD1. The CDR3 sequence is 15 residues long. V lost 5 bases to trimming and J lost 5 bases; unmatched junction nucleotides: 9. Germline CDR1 and CDR2: SGHTA and FQGNSA.

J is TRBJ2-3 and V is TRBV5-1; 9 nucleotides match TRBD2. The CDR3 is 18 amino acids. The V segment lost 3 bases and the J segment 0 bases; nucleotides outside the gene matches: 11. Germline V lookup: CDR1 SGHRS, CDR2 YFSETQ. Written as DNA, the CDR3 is TGCGCCAGCAGCTACTGGGACAGCGGGGGGACTAGCACAGATACGCAGTATTTT. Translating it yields CASSYWDSGGTSTDTQYF. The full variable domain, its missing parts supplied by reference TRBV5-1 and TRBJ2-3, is KAGVTQTPRYLIKTRGQQVTLSCSPISGHRSVSWYQQTPGQGLQFLFEYFSETQRNKGNFPGRFSGRQFSNSRSEMNVSTLELGDSALYLCASSYWDSGGTSTDTQYFGPGTRLTVL.

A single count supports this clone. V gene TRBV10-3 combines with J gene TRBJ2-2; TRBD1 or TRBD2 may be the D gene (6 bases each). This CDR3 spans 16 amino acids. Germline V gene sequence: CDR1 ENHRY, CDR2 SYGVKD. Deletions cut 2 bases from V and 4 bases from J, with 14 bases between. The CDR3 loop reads CAISEKWGASTGELFF. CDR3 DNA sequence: TGTGCCATCAGTGAGAAATGGGGGGCGAGCACCGGGGAGCTGTTTTTT.

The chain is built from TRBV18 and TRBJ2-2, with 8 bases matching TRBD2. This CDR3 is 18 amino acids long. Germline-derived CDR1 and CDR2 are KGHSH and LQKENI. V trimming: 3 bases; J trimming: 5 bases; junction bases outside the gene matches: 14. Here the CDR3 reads CASSPPVSGALRTGELFF. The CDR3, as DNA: TGTGCCAGCTCACCCCCGGTTAGCGGGGCACTAAGGACCGGGGAGCTGTTTTTT. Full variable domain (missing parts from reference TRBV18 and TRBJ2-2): NAGVMQNPRHLVRRRGQEARLRCSPMKGHSHVYWYRQLPEEGLKFMVYLQKENIIDESGMPKERFSAEFPKEGPSILRIQQVVRGDSAAYFCASSPPVSGALRTGELFFGEGSRLTVL.

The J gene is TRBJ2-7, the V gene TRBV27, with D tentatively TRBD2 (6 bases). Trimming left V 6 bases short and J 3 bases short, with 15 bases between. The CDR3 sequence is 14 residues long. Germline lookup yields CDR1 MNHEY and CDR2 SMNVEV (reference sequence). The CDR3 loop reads CASSAGLRNYEQYF. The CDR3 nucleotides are TGTGCCAGCAGCGCGGGACTGAGAAACTACGAGCAGTACTTC.

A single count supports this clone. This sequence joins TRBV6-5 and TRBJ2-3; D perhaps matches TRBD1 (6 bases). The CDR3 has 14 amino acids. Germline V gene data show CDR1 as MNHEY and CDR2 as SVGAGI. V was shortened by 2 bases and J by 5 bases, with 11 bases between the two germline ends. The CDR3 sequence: CASSYGSGVDTQYF. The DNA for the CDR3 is TGTGCCAGCAGTTACGGGTCAGGGGTAGATACGCAGTATTTT.

The CDR3 DNA reads TGCGCCAGCAGCTCCGAATTCTACGAGCAGTACTTC. Translating it yields CASSSEFYEQYF. The chain links TRBV5-1 to TRBJ2-7; D gene ambiguous. The germline CDR1 and CDR2 sequences are SGHRS and YFSETQ. Trimming removed 3 bases from V and 3 bases from J, with 7 bases in between. This CDR3 contains 12 residues.

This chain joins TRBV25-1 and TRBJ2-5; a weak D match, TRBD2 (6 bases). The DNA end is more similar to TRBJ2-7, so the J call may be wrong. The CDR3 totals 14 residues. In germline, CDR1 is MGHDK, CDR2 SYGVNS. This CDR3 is CASSESAGRSEQYF. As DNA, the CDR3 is TGTGCCAGCAGTGAATCTGCGGGACGGTCCGAGCAGTACTTC.